This is a list of T cell receptor beta chains from one sample in a study of breast tumors, draining lymph nodes, adjacent tissues. Using its own MiXCR run on the multiplex PCR reads, TCRdb lists one record per CDR3 protein. The table has tens of thousands of distinct CDR3 sequences, 60% to 80% seen once. Specimen: breast tumor tissue. All receptors come from a female donor with breast cancer. Some clones in this sample may be carry-over from other donors' samples. Each CDR3 is given with its conserved first and last residue. The D gene is left open where the match is weak. Size is omitted from some rows. Given values are once, few, many or a class for expanded clones.

j_call: TRBJ2-7; clone_size: once; v_call: TRBV7-6; d_call: .; cdr3_nt: TGTGCCAGCAGCATAACAGGGTACGAGCAGTACTTC; cdr3_aa: CASSITGYEQYF
j_call: TRBJ1-5; clone_size: .; v_call: TRBV2; d_call: TRBD1; cdr3_nt: TGTGCCACCAGGGGACAGATTAGCAATCAGCCCCAGCATTTT; cdr3_aa: CATRGQISNQPQHF
j_call: TRBJ1-6; clone_size: .; v_call: TRBV20-1; d_call: TRBD1; cdr3_nt: TGCAGTGCCTACAGGGGAAATTCACCCCTCCACTTT; cdr3_aa: CSAYRGNSPLHF
j_call: TRBJ2-7; clone_size: .; v_call: TRBV24-1; d_call: TRBD1; cdr3_nt: TGTGCCACCAGTGACATTGAAGAACGGACAGGGAAATACGAGCAGTACTTC; cdr3_aa: CATSDIEERTGKYEQYF
j_call: TRBJ2-1; clone_size: once; v_call: TRBV10-3; d_call: .; cdr3_nt: TGTGCCATCAGTGAGTACGACAATGAGCAGTTCTTC; cdr3_aa: CAISEYDNEQFF
j_call: TRBJ1-2; clone_size: .; v_call: TRBV7-6; d_call: .; cdr3_nt: TGTGCCAGCAGCTTCAGCCAGGGAGGCTATGGCTACACCTTC; cdr3_aa: CASSFSQGGYGYTF
j_call: TRBJ2-5; clone_size: .; v_call: TRBV19; d_call: .; cdr3_nt: TGTGCCAGTAGTGAGGGGACATCAGGAGAGACCCAGTACTTC; cdr3_aa: CASSEGTSGETQYF
j_call: TRBJ2-5; clone_size: .; v_call: TRBV7-2; d_call: TRBD2; cdr3_nt: TGTGCCAGCAGCTACGGGACTAGCGGGGGGGCCCAAAGGGAGACCCAGTACTTC; cdr3_aa: CASSYGTSGGAQRETQYF
j_call: TRBJ2-7; clone_size: .; v_call: TRBV3-1; d_call: TRBD2; cdr3_nt: TGTGCCAGCAGCCTGGGGACTAGCGGGCTCTCCTACGAGCAGTACTTC; cdr3_aa: CASSLGTSGLSYEQYF
j_call: TRBJ2-1; clone_size: .; v_call: TRBV3-1; d_call: .; cdr3_nt: TGTGCCAGCAGCCAAGATCATCAACTAACATACAATGAGCAGTTCTTC; cdr3_aa: CASSQDHQLTYNEQFF
j_call: TRBJ1-2; clone_size: medium-sized; v_call: TRBV5-1; d_call: .; cdr3_nt: TGCGCCAGCAGCTTGGGACAGGATGGCTACACCTTC; cdr3_aa: CASSLGQDGYTF
j_call: TRBJ2-7; clone_size: .; v_call: TRBV2; d_call: TRBD1; cdr3_nt: TGTGCCAGCAGTGTAGCGAGACAGGGGGCGCGTTCTTCCTACGAGCAGTACTTC; cdr3_aa: CASSVARQGARSSYEQYF
j_call: TRBJ1-2; clone_size: .; v_call: TRBV20-1; d_call: TRBD1; cdr3_nt: TGCAGTGCTCCCACCCGGGACAGGGGTGGTGGCTACACCTTC; cdr3_aa: CSAPTRDRGGGYTF
j_call: TRBJ2-7; clone_size: .; v_call: TRBV6-5; d_call: .; cdr3_nt: TGTGCCAGCAGTTACGGGATAGACGACGAGCAGTACTTC; cdr3_aa: CASSYGIDDEQYF
j_call: TRBJ1-4; clone_size: .; v_call: TRBV5-8; d_call: .; cdr3_nt: TGTGCCAGCAGCTTGCGCGGACAGAGAGGTGAAAAACTGTTTTTT; cdr3_aa: CASSLRGQRGEKLFF
j_call: TRBJ1-5; clone_size: .; v_call: TRBV11-2; d_call: TRBD1; cdr3_nt: TGTGCCAGCAGCTGTATCGCGCCCCCGGGACAGGGGGATCAGCCCCAGCATTTT; cdr3_aa: CASSCIAPPGQGDQPQHF
j_call: TRBJ1-2; clone_size: many; v_call: TRBV12-3/TRBV12-4; d_call: .; cdr3_nt: TGTGCCAGCAGGGCTACAGGAGACTATGGCTACACCTTC; cdr3_aa: CASRATGDYGYTF
j_call: TRBJ1-6; clone_size: medium-sized; v_call: TRBV12-3/TRBV12-4; d_call: .; cdr3_nt: TGTGCCAGCAGTCCAGAAGTTCTGCGACTCCACTTT; cdr3_aa: CASSPEVLRLHF
j_call: TRBJ1-5; clone_size: .; v_call: TRBV24-1; d_call: .; cdr3_nt: TGTGCCACCAGTGATCACAACAGGGTCCGAGGATATCAGCCCCAGCATTTT; cdr3_aa: CATSDHNRVRGYQPQHF
j_call: TRBJ2-5; clone_size: .; v_call: TRBV12-3/TRBV12-4; d_call: .; cdr3_nt: TGTGCCAGCAGTTATAGGACTAAGGGAGAGACCCAGTACTTC; cdr3_aa: CASSYRTKGETQYF
j_call: TRBJ2-7; clone_size: .; v_call: TRBV6-5; d_call: TRBD2; cdr3_nt: TGTGCCAGCAGTACCAGCGGGGGGGCCTACGAGCAGTACTTC; cdr3_aa: CASSTSGGAYEQYF
j_call: TRBJ2-5; clone_size: .; v_call: TRBV24-1; d_call: .; cdr3_nt: TGTGCCACCAGTGATTCCCGACCCCAAGAGGCAGCAGAGACCCAGTACTTC; cdr3_aa: CATSDSRPQEAAETQYF
j_call: TRBJ1-6; clone_size: .; v_call: TRBV9; d_call: .; cdr3_nt: TGTGCCAGCAGCGTAGCCCCCGGGACGAATTCACCCCTCCACTTT; cdr3_aa: CASSVAPGTNSPLHF
j_call: TRBJ2-3; clone_size: medium-sized; v_call: TRBV20-1; d_call: TRBD2; cdr3_nt: TGCAGTGCTAGTAGGGGACTAGGAGCAACAGATACGCAGTATTTT; cdr3_aa: CSASRGLGATDTQYF
j_call: TRBJ2-1; clone_size: .; v_call: TRBV4-2; d_call: .; cdr3_nt: TGTGCCAGCAGCCAAGATCTCCAGGGAAAAAATGAGCAGTTCTTC; cdr3_aa: CASSQDLQGKNEQFF
j_call: TRBJ2-7; clone_size: .; v_call: TRBV9; d_call: .; cdr3_nt: TGTGCCAGCAGCCAAAGTACAGATGGATACGAGCAGTACTTC; cdr3_aa: CASSQSTDGYEQYF
j_call: TRBJ1-2; clone_size: many; v_call: TRBV3-1; d_call: .; cdr3_nt: TGTGCCAGCAGCCAACCGCCGGGTGCTGGCTACACCTTC; cdr3_aa: CASSQPPGAGYTF
j_call: TRBJ2-2; clone_size: .; v_call: TRBV7-8; d_call: TRBD2; cdr3_nt: TGTGCCAGCAGTCACAACAGGGGACTAGCGGGAGTTATCGGGGAGCTGTTTTTT; cdr3_aa: CASSHNRGLAGVIGELFF